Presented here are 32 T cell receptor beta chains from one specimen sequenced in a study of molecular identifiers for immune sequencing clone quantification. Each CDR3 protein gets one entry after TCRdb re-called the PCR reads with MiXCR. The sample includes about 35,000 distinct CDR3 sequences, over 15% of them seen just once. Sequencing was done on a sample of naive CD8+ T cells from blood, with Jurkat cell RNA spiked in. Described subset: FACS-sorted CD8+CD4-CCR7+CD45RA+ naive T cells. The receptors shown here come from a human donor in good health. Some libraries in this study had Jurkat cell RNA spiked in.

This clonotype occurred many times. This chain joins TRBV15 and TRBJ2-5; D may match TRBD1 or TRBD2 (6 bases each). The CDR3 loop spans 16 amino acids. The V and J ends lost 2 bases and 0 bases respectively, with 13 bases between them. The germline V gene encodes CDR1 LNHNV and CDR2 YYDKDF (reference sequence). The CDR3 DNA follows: TGTGCCACCAGCAGAAGGCTAGGGGGGTACCAAGAGACCCAGTACTTC. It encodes CATSRRLGGYQETQYF.

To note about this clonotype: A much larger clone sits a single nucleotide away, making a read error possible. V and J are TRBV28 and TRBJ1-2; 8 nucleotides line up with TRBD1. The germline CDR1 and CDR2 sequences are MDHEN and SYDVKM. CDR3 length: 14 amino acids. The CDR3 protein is CAGSPRTGPEGYTF. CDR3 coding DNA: TGTGCCGGCAGTCCGCGGACAGGGCCAGAAGGCTACACCTTC.

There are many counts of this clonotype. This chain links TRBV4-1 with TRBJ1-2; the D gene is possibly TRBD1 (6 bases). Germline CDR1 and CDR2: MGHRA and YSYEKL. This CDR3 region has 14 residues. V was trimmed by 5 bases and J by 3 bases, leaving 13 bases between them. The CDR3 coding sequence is TGCGCCAGCAGCGTACAGGGAACCCACTATGGCTACACCTTC. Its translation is CASSVQGTHYGYTF.

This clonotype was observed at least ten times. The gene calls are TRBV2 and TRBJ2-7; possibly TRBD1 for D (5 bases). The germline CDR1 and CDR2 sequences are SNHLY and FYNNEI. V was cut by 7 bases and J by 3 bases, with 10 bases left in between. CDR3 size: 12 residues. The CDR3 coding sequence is TGTGCCAGCATCGGACACCTCTACGAGCAGTACTTC. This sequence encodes CASIGHLYEQYF.

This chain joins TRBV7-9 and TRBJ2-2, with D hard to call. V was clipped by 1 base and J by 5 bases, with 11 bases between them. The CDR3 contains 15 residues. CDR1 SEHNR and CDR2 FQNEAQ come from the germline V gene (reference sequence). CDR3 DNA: TGTGCCAGCAGCTTAGGTGTGCGAGAGACCGGGGAGCTGTTTTTT. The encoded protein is CASSLGVRETGELFF.

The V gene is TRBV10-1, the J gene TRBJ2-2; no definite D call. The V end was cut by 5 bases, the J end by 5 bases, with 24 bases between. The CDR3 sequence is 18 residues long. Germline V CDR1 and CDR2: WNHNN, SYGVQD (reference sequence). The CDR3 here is CASSHADPGSRRTGELFF. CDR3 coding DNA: TGCGCCAGCAGTCACGCGGATCCCGGGTCTAGACGGACCGGGGAGCTGTTTTTT.

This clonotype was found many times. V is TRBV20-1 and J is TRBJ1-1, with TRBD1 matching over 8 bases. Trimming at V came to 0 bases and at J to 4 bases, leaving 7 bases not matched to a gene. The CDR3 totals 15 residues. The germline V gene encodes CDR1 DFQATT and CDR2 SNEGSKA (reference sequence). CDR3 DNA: TGCAGTGCTAGAGATCCCGCAGGGGGCCCCACTGAAGCTTTCTTT. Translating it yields CSARDPAGGPTEAFF.

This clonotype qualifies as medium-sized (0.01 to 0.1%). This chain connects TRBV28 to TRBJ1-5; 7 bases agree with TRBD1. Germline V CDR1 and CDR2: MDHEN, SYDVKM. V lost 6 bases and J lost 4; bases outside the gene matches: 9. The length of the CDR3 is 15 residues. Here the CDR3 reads CASRAGTAINQPQHF. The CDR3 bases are TGTGCCAGCAGGGCCGGGACAGCGATTAATCAGCCCCAGCATTTT.

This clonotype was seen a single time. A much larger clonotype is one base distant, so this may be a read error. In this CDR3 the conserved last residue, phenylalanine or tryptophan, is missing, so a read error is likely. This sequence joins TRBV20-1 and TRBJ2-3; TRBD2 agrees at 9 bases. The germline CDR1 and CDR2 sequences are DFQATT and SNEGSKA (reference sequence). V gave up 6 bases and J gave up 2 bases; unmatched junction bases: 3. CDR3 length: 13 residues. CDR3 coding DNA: TGCAGTGCAACTAGCGGGTTCACAGATACGCAGTATCTT. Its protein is CSATSGFTDTQYL.

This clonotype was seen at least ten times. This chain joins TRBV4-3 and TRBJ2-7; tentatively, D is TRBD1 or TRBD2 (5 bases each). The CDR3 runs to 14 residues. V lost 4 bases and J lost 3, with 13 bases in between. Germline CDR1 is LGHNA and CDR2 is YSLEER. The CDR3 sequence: CASSPGRSYYEQYF. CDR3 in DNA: TGCGCCAGCAGCCCGGGACGGTCCTACTACGAGCAGTACTTC.

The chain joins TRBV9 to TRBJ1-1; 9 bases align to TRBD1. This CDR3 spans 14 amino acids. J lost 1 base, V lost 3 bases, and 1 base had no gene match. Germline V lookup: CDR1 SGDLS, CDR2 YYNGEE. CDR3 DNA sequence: TGTGCCAGCAGCGGGGGACAGGGGAACACTGAAGCTTTCTTT. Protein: CASSGGQGNTEAFF. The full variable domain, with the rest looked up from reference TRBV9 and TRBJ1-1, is DSGVTQTPKHLITATGQRVTLRCSPRSGDLSVYWYQQSLDQGLQFLIQYYNGEERAKGNILERFSAQQFPDLHSELNLSSLELGDSALYFCASSGGQGNTEAFFGQGTRLTVV.

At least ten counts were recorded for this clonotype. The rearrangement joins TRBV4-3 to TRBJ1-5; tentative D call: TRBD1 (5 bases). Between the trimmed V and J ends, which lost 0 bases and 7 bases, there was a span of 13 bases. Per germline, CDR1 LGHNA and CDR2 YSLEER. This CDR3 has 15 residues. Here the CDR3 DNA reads TGCGCCAGCAGCCAAGATTTCATAGGGGACCAGCCCCAGCATTTT. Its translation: CASSQDFIGDQPQHF.

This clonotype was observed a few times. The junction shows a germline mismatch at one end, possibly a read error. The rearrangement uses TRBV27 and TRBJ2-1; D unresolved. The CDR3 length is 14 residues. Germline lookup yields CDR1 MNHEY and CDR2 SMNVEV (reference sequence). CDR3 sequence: CASSGLSSNNEQFF. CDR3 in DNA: TGTGCCAGCAGTGGTCTTAGCTCCAACAATGAGCAGTTCTTC.

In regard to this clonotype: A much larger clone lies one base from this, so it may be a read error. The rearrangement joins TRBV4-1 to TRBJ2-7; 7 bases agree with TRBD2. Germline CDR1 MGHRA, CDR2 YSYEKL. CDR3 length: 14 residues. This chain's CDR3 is CASSSASGSYERYF. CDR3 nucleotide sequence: TGCGCCAGCAGCTCGGCTAGCGGCTCCTACGAGCGGTACTTC.

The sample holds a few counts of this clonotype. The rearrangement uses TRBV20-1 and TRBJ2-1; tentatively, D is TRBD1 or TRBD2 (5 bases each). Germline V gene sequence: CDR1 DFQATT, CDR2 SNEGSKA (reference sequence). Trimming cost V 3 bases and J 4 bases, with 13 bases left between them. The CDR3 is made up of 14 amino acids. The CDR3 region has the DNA TGCAGTGCTAGGGGGGTAGGCTTATACAATGAGCAGTTCTTC. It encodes CSARGVGLYNEQFF.

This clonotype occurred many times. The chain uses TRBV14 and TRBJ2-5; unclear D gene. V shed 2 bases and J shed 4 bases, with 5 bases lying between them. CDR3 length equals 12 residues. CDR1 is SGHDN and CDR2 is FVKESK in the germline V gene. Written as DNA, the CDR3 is TGTGCCAGCAGCCAATCATTAGAGACCCAGTACTTC. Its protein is CASSQSLETQYF.

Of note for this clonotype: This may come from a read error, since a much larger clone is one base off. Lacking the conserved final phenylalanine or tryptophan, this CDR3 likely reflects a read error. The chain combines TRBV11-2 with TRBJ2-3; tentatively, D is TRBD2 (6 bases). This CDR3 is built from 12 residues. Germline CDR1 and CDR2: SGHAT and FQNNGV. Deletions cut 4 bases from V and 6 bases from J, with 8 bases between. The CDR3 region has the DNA TGTGCCAGCAGCTCCCTAGCGGATACGCAGTATTCT. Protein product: CASSSLADTQYS.

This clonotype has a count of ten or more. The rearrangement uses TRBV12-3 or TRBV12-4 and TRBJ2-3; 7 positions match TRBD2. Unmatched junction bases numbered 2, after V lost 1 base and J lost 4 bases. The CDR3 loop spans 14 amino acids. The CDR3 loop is CASSLGSGADTQYF. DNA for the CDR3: TGTGCCAGCAGTTTAGGGAGCGGGGCAGATACGCAGTATTTT.

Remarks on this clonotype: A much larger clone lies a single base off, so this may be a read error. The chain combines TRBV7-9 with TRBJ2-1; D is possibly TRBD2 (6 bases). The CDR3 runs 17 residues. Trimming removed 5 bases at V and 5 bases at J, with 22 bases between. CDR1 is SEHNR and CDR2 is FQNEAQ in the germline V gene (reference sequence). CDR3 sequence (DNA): TGTGCCAGCAGCCAGTCGGAAGGAGGGCCCCTAGACAATGAGCAGTTCTTC. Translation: CASSQSEGGPLDNEQFF.

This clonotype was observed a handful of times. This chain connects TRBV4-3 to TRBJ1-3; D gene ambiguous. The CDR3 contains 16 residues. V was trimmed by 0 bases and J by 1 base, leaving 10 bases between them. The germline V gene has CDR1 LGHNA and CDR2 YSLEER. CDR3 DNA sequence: TGCGCCAGCAGCCAAGATCCGCCGGGTTCTGGAAACACCATATATTTT. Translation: CASSQDPPGSGNTIYF.

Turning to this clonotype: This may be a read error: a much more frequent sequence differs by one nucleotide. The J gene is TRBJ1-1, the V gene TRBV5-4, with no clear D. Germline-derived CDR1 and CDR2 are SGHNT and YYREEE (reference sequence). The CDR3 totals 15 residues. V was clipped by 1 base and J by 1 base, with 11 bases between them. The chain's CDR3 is CASSLTNYPNTEAFF. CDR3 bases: TGTGCCAGCAGCTTGACTAATTACCCGAACACTGAAGCTTTCTTT.

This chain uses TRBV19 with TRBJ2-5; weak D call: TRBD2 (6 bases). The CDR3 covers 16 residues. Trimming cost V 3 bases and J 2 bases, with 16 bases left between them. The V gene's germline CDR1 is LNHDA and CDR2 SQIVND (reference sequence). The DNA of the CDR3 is TGTGCCAGTAGTATTCACCCGGGACTTCGACAAGAGACCCAGTACTTC. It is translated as CASSIHPGLRQETQYF.

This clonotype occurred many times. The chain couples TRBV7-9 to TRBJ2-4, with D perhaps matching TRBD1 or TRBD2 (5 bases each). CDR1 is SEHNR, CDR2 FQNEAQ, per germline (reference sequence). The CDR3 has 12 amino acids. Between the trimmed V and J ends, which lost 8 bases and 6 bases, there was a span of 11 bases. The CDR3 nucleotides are TGTGCCAGCTTGGGACCTCTAAACATTCAGTACTTC. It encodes CASLGPLNIQYF.

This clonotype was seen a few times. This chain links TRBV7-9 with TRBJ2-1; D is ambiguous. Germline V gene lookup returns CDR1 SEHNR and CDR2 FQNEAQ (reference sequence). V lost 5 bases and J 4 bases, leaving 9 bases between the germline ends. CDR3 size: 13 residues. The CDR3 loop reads CASSTDLYNEQFF. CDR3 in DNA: TGTGCCAGCAGCACGGACCTTTACAATGAGCAGTTCTTC.

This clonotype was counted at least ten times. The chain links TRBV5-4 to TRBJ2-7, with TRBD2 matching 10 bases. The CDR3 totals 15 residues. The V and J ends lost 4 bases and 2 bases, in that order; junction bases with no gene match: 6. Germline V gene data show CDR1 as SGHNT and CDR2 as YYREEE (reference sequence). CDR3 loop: CASSLSGGAAYEQYF. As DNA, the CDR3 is TGTGCCAGCAGCCTGAGCGGGGGGGCGGCCTACGAGCAGTACTTC.

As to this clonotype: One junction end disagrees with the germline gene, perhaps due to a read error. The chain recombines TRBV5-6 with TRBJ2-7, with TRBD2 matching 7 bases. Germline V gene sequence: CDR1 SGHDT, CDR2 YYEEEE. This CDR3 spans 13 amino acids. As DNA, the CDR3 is TGTGCCTGCAGCTTGGTCGGGGGGTCCGAGCAGTACTTC. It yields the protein CACSLVGGSEQYF.

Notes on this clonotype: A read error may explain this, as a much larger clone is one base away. The CDR3 sequence is CAWRGWGQERVNTKAFF. CDR3 sequence (DNA): TGTGCCTGGAGAGGGTGGGGACAGGAGCGGGTGAACACTAAAGCTTTCTTT. The chain couples TRBV30 to TRBJ1-1, with 8 bases lining up with TRBD1. The CDR3 is 17 amino acids. In germline, CDR1 is GTSNPN, CDR2 SVGIG (reference sequence).

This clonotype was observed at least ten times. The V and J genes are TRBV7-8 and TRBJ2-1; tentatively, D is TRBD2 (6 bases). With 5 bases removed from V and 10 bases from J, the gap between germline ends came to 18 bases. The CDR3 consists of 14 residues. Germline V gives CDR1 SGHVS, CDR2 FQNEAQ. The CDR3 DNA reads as TGTGCCAGCAGCCCGTCTCGGGCCGGGGGAGAGCAGTTCTTC. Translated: CASSPSRAGGEQFF.

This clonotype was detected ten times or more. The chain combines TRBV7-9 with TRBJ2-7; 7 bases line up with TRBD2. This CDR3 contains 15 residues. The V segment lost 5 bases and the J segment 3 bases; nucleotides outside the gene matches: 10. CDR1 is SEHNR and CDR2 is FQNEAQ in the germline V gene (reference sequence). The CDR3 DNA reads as TGTGCCAGCAGCCCACCCGTTGCGGGAGTCTACGAGCAGTACTTC. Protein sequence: CASSPPVAGVYEQYF. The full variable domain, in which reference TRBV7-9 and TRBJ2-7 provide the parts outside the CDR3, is DTGVSQNPRHKITKRGQNVTFRCDPISEHNRLYWYRQTLGQGPEFLTYFQNEAQLEKSRLLSDRFSAERPKGSFSTLEIQRTEQGDSAMYLCASSPPVAGVYEQYFGPGTRLTVT.

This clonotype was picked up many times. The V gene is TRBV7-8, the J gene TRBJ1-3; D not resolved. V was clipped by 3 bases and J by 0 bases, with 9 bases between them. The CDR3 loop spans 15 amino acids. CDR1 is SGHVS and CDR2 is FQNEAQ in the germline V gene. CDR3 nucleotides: TGTGCCAGCAGCTTCCTGGTTAACTCTGGAAACACCATATATTTT. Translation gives CASSFLVNSGNTIYF.

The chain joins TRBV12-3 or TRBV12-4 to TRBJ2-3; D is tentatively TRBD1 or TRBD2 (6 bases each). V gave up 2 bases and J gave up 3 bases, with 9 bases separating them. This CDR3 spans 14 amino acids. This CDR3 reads CASSLTGRTDTQYF. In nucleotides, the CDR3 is TGTGCCAGCAGTTTAACAGGGAGGACAGATACGCAGTATTTT.

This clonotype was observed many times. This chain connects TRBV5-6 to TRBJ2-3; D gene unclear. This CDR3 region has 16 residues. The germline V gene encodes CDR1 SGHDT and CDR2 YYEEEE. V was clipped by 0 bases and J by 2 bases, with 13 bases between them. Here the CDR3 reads CASSLGQAGPTDTQYF. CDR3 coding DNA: TGTGCCAGCAGCTTGGGTCAAGCTGGTCCCACAGATACGCAGTATTTT.